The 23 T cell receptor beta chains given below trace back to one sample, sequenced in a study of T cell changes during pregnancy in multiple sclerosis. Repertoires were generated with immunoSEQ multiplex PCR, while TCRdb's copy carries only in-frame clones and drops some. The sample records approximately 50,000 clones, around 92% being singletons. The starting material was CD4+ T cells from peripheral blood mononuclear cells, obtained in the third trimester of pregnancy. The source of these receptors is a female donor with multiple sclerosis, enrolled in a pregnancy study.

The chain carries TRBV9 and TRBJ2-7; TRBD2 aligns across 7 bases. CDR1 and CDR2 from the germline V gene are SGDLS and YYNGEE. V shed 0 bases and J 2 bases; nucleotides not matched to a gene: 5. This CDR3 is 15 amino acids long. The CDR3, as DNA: TGTGCCAGCAGCGTAGGTGTCGGGACTACCTACGAGCAGTACTTC. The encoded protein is CASSVGVGTTYEQYF.

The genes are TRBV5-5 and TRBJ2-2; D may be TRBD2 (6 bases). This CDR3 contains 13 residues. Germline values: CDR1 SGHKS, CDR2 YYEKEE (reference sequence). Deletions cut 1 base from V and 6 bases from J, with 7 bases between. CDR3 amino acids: CASSLPGAGELFF. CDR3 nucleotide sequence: TGTGCCAGCAGCTTGCCGGGGGCCGGGGAGCTGTTTTTT.

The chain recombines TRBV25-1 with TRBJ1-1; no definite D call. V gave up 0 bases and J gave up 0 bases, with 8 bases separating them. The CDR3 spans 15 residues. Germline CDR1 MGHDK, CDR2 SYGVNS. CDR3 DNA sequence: TGTGCCAGCAGTGAATACGGGAGACTGAACACTGAAGCTTTCTTT. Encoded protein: CASSEYGRLNTEAFF.

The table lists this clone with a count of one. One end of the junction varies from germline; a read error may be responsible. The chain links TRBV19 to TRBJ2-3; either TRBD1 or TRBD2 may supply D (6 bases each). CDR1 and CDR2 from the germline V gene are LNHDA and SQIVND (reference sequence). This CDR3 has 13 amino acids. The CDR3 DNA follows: TGTGCGAGTAGCGGCAGGGGAACAGATACGCAGTATTTT. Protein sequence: CASSGRGTDTQYF.

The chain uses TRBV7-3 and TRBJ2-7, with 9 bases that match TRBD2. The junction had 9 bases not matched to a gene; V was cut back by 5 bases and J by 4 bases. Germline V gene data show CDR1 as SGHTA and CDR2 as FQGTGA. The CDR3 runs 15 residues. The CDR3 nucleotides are TGTGCCAGCAGCCCAACTAGCGGGCTTTGGTACGAGCAGTACTTC. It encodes CASSPTSGLWYEQYF.

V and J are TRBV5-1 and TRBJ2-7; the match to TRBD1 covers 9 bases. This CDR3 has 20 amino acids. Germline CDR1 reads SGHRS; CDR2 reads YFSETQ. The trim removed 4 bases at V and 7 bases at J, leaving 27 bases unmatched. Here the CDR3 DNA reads TGCGCCAGCAGCCCCCGGGCGGTCGGACAGGGGCCGTCAAAGACCCGTGAGCAGTACTTC. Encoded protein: CASSPRAVGQGPSKTREQYF.

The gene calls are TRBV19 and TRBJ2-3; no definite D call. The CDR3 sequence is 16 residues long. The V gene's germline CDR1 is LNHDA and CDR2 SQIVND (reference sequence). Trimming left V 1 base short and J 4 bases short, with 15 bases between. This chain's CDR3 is CASSIGSAIGADTQYF. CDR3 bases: TGTGCCAGTAGTATAGGGAGCGCAATAGGCGCAGATACGCAGTATTTT.

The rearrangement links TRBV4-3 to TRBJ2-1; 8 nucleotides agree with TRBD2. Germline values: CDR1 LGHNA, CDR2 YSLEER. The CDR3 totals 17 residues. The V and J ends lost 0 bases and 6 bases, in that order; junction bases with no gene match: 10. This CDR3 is CASSQDLPGGPINEQFF. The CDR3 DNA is TGCGCCAGCAGCCAAGATCTTCCGGGAGGGCCGATCAATGAGCAGTTCTTC.

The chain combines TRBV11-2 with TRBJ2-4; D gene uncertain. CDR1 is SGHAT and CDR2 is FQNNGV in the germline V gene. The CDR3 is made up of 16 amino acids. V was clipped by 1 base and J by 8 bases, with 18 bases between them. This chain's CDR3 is CASSLVGLDLLDIQYF. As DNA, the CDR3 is TGTGCCAGCAGCTTAGTCGGATTAGATCTCCTAGACATTCAGTACTTC.

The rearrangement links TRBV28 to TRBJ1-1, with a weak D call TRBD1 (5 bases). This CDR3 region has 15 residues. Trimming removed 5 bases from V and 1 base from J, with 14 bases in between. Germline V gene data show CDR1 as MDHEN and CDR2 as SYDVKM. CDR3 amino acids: CASSDLGRSNTEAFF. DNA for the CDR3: TGTGCCAGCAGTGACCTGGGGCGGTCGAACACTGAAGCTTTCTTT.

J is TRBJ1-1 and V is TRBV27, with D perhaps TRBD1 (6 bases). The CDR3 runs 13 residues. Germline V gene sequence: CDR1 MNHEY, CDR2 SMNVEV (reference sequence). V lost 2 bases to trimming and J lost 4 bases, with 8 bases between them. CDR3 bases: TGTGCCAGCAGTTTAAGGGGGAGCACTGAAGCTTTCTTT. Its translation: CASSLRGSTEAFF.

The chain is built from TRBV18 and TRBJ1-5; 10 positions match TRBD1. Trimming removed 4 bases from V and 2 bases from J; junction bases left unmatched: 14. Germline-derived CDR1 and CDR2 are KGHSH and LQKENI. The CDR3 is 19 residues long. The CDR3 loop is CASSLTKGTGAKRNQPQHF. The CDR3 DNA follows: TGTGCCAGCTCACTAACGAAGGGGACAGGGGCGAAGCGCAATCAGCCCCAGCATTTT.

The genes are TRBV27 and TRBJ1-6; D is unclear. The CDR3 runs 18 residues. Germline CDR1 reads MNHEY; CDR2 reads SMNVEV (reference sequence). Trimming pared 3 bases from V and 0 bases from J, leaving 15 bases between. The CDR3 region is CASSFGLLGSSYNSPLHF. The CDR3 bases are TGTGCCAGCAGTTTCGGTCTTCTAGGGAGCTCCTATAATTCACCCCTCCACTTT.

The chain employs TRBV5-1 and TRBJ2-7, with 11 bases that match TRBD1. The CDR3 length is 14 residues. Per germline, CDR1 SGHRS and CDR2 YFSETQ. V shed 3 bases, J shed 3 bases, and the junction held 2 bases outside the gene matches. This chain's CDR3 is CASSSGTGGYEQYF. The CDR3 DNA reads TGCGCCAGCAGCTCGGGGACAGGGGGCTACGAGCAGTACTTC.

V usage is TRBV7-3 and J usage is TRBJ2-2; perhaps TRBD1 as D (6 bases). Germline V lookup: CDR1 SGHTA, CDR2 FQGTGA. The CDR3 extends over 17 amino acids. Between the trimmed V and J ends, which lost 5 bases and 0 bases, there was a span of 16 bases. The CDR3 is CASSVTGYHANTGELFF. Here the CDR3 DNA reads TGTGCCAGCAGCGTGACAGGTTACCATGCGAACACCGGGGAGCTGTTTTTT.

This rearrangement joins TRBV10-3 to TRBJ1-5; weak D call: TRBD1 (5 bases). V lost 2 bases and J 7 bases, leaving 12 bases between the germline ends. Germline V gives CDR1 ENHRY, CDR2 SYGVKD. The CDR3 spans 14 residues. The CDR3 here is CAISEAGEDQPQHF. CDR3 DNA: TGTGCCATCAGTGAGGCGGGGGAGGACCAGCCCCAGCATTTT.

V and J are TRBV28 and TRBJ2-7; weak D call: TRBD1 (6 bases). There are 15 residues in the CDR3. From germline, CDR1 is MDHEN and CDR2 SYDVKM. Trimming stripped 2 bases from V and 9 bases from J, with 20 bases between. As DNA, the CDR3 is TGTGCCAGCAGTTTAGGAAGGGACATTGGCACGTGGCAGTACTTC. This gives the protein CASSLGRDIGTWQYF.

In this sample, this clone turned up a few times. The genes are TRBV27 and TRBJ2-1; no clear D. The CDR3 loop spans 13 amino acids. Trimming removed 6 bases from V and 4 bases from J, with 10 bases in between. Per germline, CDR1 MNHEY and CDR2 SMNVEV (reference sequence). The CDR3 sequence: CASRGGPYNEQFF. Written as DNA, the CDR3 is TGTGCCAGCAGAGGTGGGCCGTACAATGAGCAGTTCTTC.

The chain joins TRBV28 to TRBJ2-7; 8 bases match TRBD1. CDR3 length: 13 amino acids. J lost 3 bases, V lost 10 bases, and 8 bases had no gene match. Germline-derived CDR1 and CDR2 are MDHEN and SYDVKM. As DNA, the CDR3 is TGTGCCACGGGCCCACAGGGGGTCTACGAGCAGTACTTC. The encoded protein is CATGPQGVYEQYF.

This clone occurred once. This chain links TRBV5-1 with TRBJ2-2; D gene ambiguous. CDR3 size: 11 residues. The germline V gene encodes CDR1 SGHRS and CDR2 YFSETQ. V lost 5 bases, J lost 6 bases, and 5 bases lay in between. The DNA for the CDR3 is TGCGCCAGCAGACGGGCCGGGGAGCTGTTTTTT. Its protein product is CASRRAGELFF.

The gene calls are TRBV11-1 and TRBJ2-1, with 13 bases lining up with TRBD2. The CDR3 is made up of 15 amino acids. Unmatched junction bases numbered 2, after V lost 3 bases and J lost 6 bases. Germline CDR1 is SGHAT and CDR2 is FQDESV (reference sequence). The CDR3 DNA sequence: TGTGCCAGCAGCTTGCGACTAGCGGGAGGCAATGAGCAGTTCTTC. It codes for CASSLRLAGGNEQFF.

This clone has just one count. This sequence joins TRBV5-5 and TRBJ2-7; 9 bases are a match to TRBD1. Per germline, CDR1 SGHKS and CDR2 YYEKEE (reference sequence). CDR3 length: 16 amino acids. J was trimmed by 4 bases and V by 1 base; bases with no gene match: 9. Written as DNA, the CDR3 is TGTGCCAGCAGCTTGTCGGGACAGGGAAGGGGATACGAGCAGTACTTC. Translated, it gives CASSLSGQGRGYEQYF.

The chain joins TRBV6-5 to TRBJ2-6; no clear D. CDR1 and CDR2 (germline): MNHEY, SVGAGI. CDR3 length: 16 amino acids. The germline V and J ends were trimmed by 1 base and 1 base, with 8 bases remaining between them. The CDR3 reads CASSYLPGSGANVLTF. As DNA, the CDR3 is TGTGCCAGCAGTTACTTGCCAGGATCTGGGGCCAACGTCCTGACTTTC.